This T cell receptor (beta chain) emerged from a study of cytomegalovirus exposure and HLA in healthy donors. Germline V gene data show CDR1 as ENHRY and CDR2 as SYGVKD. V was trimmed by 6 bases and J by 2 bases, leaving 11 bases between them. This CDR3 comprises 14 residues. Researchers ran the PCR with 60 Vbeta and 13 Jbeta primers. Data came from immunoSEQ multiplex PCR; TCRdb stores just in-frame clones and leaves some out. The data hold about 120,000 clones, with about 61% observed a single time. V usage is TRBV10-3 and J usage is TRBJ1-5, with a weak D call TRBD1 (5 bases). The sample consisted of PBMCs. This receptor was identified in a woman aged 25 to 39 in good health and CMV-seronegative. CDR3 region: CAIRAGLGNQPQHF. CDR3 nucleotide sequence: TGTGCCATCAGGGCGGGACTCGGCAATCAGCCCCAGCATTTT.